Listed below are T cell receptor beta chains from one sample, sequenced in a study of CD8+ T cells in alopecia areata. Here immunoSEQ multiplex PCR was the method, and the copy in TCRdb shows in-frame clones only, minus some. This sample has about 120,000 clones, with about 50% found just once. This specimen consisted of CD8+ T cells sorted from blood, obtained at week 0. The receptors come from a human donor with alopecia areata. The CDR3 runs from the conserved cysteine through the conserved F or W. The D gene is left open where the match is weak. Clone size appears in some rows only: once, few, many, or a class for an expanded clone.

CDR3 length,D gene,J gene,clone size,V gene,CDR3 DNA,CDR3 protein
14,NA,TRBJ1-1,few,TRBV30,TGTGCCTGGGACCACGTAGGATCGAACACTGAAGCTTTCTTT,CAWDHVGSNTEAFF
16,TRBD1,TRBJ2-7,NA,TRBV6-6,TGTGCCAGCAGTCCCGTAAAGGGACAGAGGTTCTACGAGCAGTACTTC,CASSPVKGQRFYEQYF
15,TRBD1,TRBJ1-1,NA,TRBV5-1,TGCGCCAGCCGAACCCCGGGACAGGGGAACACTGAAGCTTTCTTT,CASRTPGQGNTEAFF
14,NA,TRBJ2-1,few,TRBV13,TGTGCCAGCAGCCCCAGGGTCTCCTACAATGAGCAGTTCTTC,CASSPRVSYNEQFF
15,TRBD1,TRBJ1-5,NA,TRBV7-9,TGTGCCAGCAGCTCAGACAGGGAATCGAATCAGCCCCAGCATTTT,CASSSDRESNQPQHF
12,NA,TRBJ2-1,NA,TRBV30,TGTGCCTGGGACCCCCAGAACAATGAGCAGTTCTTC,CAWDPQNNEQFF
15,NA,TRBJ2-2,NA,TRBV27,TGTGCCAGCAGTTTATTGCAGGGGAACACCGGGGAGCTGTTTTTT,CASSLLQGNTGELFF
12,NA,TRBJ1-1,NA,TRBV30,TGTGCCTGGAGTCCCCGCGGGGTGGAAGCTTTCTTT,CAWSPRGVEAFF
14,TRBD1,TRBJ2-7,NA,TRBV9,TGTGCCAGCAGCCTCGGGACAGGGACCTACGAGCAGTACTTC,CASSLGTGTYEQYF
16,TRBD2,TRBJ2-6,NA,TRBV10-3,TGTGCCATCCTAGGTAGCGGGGTAGATGGGGCCAACGTCCTGACTTTC,CAILGSGVDGANVLTF
13,NA,TRBJ2-7,NA,TRBV11-2,TGTGCCAGCAGCTCCACTAGGGGGTACGAGCAGTACTTC,CASSSTRGYEQYF
14,NA,TRBJ2-3,few,TRBV4-1,TGCGCCAGCAGCCAAGTCGGGGGCACAGATACGCAGTATTTT,CASSQVGGTDTQYF
13,NA,TRBJ1-5,NA,TRBV30,TGTGCCTGGAGTCAGGACAGCAATCAGCCCCAGCATTTT,CAWSQDSNQPQHF
13,NA,TRBJ1-1,NA,TRBV6-5,TGTGCCAGCAGTTATGGGGAGAACACTGAAGCTTTCTTT,CASSYGENTEAFF
15,TRBD2,TRBJ2-1,NA,TRBV13,TGTGCCAGCAGCGCTAGCGGGGGCTCCTACAATGAGCAGTTCTTC,CASSASGGSYNEQFF
14,NA,TRBJ2-7,NA,TRBV13,TGTGCCAGCGGCGCCCGGGGGATCGCCTACGAGCAGTACTTC,CASGARGIAYEQYF
14,TRBD1,TRBJ2-7,NA,TRBV5-6,TGTGCCAGCAGCTCGGGGGACAGGGCCTACGAGCAGTACTTC,CASSSGDRAYEQYF
13,NA,TRBJ2-3,NA,TRBV7-9,TGTGCCAGCAGCTTAGTCCGCACAGATACGCAGTATTTT,CASSLVRTDTQYF
15,NA,TRBJ2-3,NA,TRBV5-6,TGTGCCAGCAGCTTGTCCATAGAGTTTGCAGATACGCAGTATTTT,CASSLSIEFADTQYF
15,TRBD1,TRBJ2-7,NA,TRBV29-1,TGCAGCGTTGAGGTTGAACAGGGGGTTTTCTACGAGCAGTACTTC,CSVEVEQGVFYEQYF
15,NA,TRBJ2-5,NA,TRBV11-2,TGTGCCAGCAGCCTGCTTCACACTTTCCAAGAGACCCAGTACTTC,CASSLLHTFQETQYF
12,NA,TRBJ1-5,NA,TRBV15,TGTGCCACCAGGGCAGGCAATCAGCCCCAGCATTTT,CATRAGNQPQHF
12,TRBD1,TRBJ1-2,NA,TRBV29-1,TGCAGCGCTGGGGACAGCAACTATGGCTACACCTTC,CSAGDSNYGYTF
14,NA,TRBJ1-4,few,TRBV7-9,TGTGCCAGCAGCCGTACACAGGGTGTTGAAAAACTGTTTTTT,CASSRTQGVEKLFF
11,NA,TRBJ1-2,NA,TRBV29-1,TGCAGCGTTATGGGGGACTATGGCTACACCTTC,CSVMGDYGYTF
14,NA,TRBJ2-3,NA,TRBV7-9,TGTGCCAGCAGCTCGCGTGGGGGCCAAGATACGCAGTATTTT,CASSSRGGQDTQYF
14,NA,TRBJ2-3,NA,TRBV27,TGTGCCAGCAGTGAGACAGCTAGCACAGATACGCAGTATTTT,CASSETASTDTQYF
15,NA,TRBJ2-3,NA,TRBV6-1,TGTGCCAGCAGTGAAGCCAGATCTAGCACAGATACGCAGTATTTT,CASSEARSSTDTQYF
13,NA,TRBJ2-7,NA,TRBV30,TGTGCCTGGAGTGTAAACAGCCCCTACGAGCAGTACTTC,CAWSVNSPYEQYF
15,NA,TRBJ2-7,NA,TRBV11-2,TGTGCCAGCAGCTTATCGCAGGACAGCTCCTACGAGCAGTACTTC,CASSLSQDSSYEQYF
14,NA,TRBJ1-6,NA,TRBV25-1,TGTGCCACCAGTACCGGTCGCTATAATTCACCCCTCCACTTT,CATSTGRYNSPLHF
12,NA,TRBJ1-2,NA,TRBV5-6,TGTGCCAGCAGCGGAGACAACTATGGCTACACCTTC,CASSGDNYGYTF
14,NA,TRBJ1-6,NA,TRBV15,TGTGCCACCAGCAGAGATTCGGGGGAATCACCCCTCCACTTT,CATSRDSGESPLHF
12,NA,TRBJ2-7,few,TRBV29-1,TGCAGCGCAGGGGACACCTCCTACGAGCAGTACTTC,CSAGDTSYEQYF
15,NA,TRBJ1-1,NA,TRBV7-2,TGTGCCAGCAGCTTAGAGGTACGGTGGTACACTGAAGCTTTCTTT,CASSLEVRWYTEAFF
16,TRBD2,TRBJ2-7,NA,TRBV27,TGTGCCAGCAGTTTATTGGTAGCGGGGGGTTTCTACGAGCAGTACTTC,CASSLLVAGGFYEQYF
13,NA,TRBJ2-7,few,TRBV25-1,TGTGGGACCGAGGGAGCGACTTCCTACGAGCAGTACTTC,CGTEGATSYEQYF
15,NA,TRBJ2-5,once,TRBV7-9,TGTGCCAGCAGCGCCGGGACGGACCCGCAAGAGACCCAGTACTTC,CASSAGTDPQETQYF
12,NA,TRBJ1-1,NA,TRBV30,TGTGCCTGGAGCCCTTACGGGTCTGAAGCTTTCTTT,CAWSPYGSEAFF
11,NA,TRBJ2-7,NA,TRBV6-6,TGTGCCAGCAGTTTAAGGGACGAGCAGTACTTC,CASSLRDEQYF
11,NA,TRBJ1-1,NA,TRBV29-1,TGCAGCGCTGGGGAGGACACTGAAGCTTTCTTT,CSAGEDTEAFF
15,TRBD1,TRBJ2-5,few,TRBV5-6,TGTGCCAGCAGCTTGCCAGGGGGCCACCAAGAGACCCAGTACTTC,CASSLPGGHQETQYF
16,TRBD1,TRBJ2-7,NA,TRBV13,TGTGCCAGCAGCTTAGAAGGGGGACAGGGGGCCTACGAGCAGTACTTC,CASSLEGGQGAYEQYF
15,NA,TRBJ2-7,NA,TRBV6-5,TGTGCCAGCAGCCCTGCTGTGAGGTGGACTTACGAGCAGTACTTC,CASSPAVRWTYEQYF
15,NA,TRBJ2-2,NA,TRBV30,TGTGCCTGGAGTGTAATAGGGCAGGGAAGCGGGGAGCTGTTTTTT,CAWSVIGQGSGELFF
15,NA,TRBJ1-2,NA,TRBV4-1,TGCGCCAGCAGCCAGGCAAGAGGGGAGAACTATGGCTACACCTTC,CASSQARGENYGYTF
15,NA,TRBJ2-4,few,TRBV7-9,TGTGCCAGCAGCCCTCTTCGACTAGCCAAAAACATTCAGTACTTC,CASSPLRLAKNIQYF
14,NA,TRBJ2-7,NA,TRBV6-5,TGTGCCAGCAGTTTCCAGGACAGCTCCTACGAGCAGTACTTC,CASSFQDSSYEQYF
16,TRBD2,TRBJ2-7,NA,TRBV7-9,TGTGCCAGCAGCTTAGGGGTAGCGGGGACTCGGGCCGAGCAGTACTTC,CASSLGVAGTRAEQYF